Following are 4 T cell receptor beta chains from one sample sequenced in a study of cytomegalovirus exposure and HLA in healthy donors. The PCR was carried out with 60 Vbeta primers and 13 Jbeta primers. The repertoire was sequenced with immunoSEQ multiplex PCR; TCRdb's copy has only in-frame clones and lacks some. The sample has 150,000 to 200,000 clones. The sequenced material came from PBMCs. The receptors stem from a woman aged 60 to 75 in good health and CMV-seronegative.

The rearrangement uses TRBV30 and TRBJ1-5; 10 nucleotides align to TRBD1. The trim removed 2 bases at V and 9 bases at J, leaving 13 bases unmatched. CDR3 size: 16 residues. Looked up from germline, CDR1 is GTSNPN and CDR2 is SVGIG (reference sequence). DNA for the CDR3: TGTGCCTGGAGTTCTTGGGACAGGGGAGGGGAGAGGCCCCAGCATTTT. It specifies CAWSSWDRGGERPQHF.

The gene calls are TRBV2 and TRBJ2-7; 7 bases agree with TRBD2. This CDR3 has 12 amino acids. In germline, CDR1 is SNHLY, CDR2 FYNNEI. The V segment lost 7 bases and the J segment 2 bases; nucleotides outside the gene matches: 2. CDR3 in amino acids: CASTRGAYEQYF. CDR3 bases: TGTGCCAGCACCCGGGGGGCCTACGAGCAGTACTTC.

J is TRBJ2-7 and V is TRBV28; possible D gene TRBD2, 5 bases. Trimming took 7 bases from V and 2 from J, leaving 15 bases between them. Germline CDR1 MDHEN, CDR2 SYDVKM. The CDR3 has 14 amino acids. This CDR3 reads CASTPRRGTYEQYF. CDR3 DNA: TGTGCCAGCACCCCTCGGAGAGGGACCTACGAGCAGTACTTC.

The chain joins TRBV14 to TRBJ2-3, with D unresolved. Trimming pared 0 bases from V and 4 bases from J, leaving 14 bases between. Per the germline V gene, CDR1 is SGHDN and CDR2 is FVKESK. This CDR3 is built from 16 residues. CDR3 region: CASSQEFPRRADTQYF. Written as DNA, the CDR3 is TGTGCCAGCAGCCAAGAGTTCCCAAGACGGGCAGATACGCAGTATTTT.